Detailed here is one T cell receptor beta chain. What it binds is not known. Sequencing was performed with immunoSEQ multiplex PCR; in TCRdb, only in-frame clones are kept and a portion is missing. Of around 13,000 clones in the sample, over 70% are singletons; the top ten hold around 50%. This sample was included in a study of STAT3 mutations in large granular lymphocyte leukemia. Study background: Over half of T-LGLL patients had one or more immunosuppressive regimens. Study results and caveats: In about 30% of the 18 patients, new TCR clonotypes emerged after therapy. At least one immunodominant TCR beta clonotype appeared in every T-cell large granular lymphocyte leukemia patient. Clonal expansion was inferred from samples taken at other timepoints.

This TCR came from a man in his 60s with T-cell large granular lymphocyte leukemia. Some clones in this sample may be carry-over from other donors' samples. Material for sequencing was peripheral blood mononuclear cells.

CDR3 residues: CASSAEDRGEEKLFF. CDR3 in DNA: TGTGCCAGCAGCGCCGAAGACAGGGGGGAAGAAAAACTGTTTTTT. The chain joins TRBV9 to TRBJ1-4; 9 nucleotides match TRBD1. The CDR3 runs to 15 residues. Germline V gene sequence: CDR1 SGDLS, CDR2 YYNGEE. With V trimmed by 3 bases and J by 8 bases, 8 bases remained unmatched.